This record covers a single TCR beta chain. Other DNA sequences in the sample encode the same CDR3. This sample is part of a study of cytomegalovirus exposure and HLA in healthy donors. Germline CDR1 is SGDLS and CDR2 is YYNGEE. Between the trimmed V and J ends, which lost 0 bases and 1 base, there was a span of 8 bases. The CDR3 is 15 residues long. Both 60 Vbeta primers and 13 Jbeta primers went into the PCR. How the authors handled the data: Unique TCR beta chains totaled about 73 million in a later count, with roughly 10 million of them shared. Here immunoSEQ multiplex PCR was the method, and the copy in TCRdb shows in-frame clones only, minus some. Clone size and V and J calls were adopted from that table, with D and trimming inferred from the DNA. The sample contains some 160,000 clones, approximately 80% of which appear only once.

The sample was PBMCs. This receptor was taken from a young man in good health and CMV-seronegative. This rearrangement joins TRBV9 to TRBJ2-1; possibly TRBD2 for D (6 bases). The DNA of the CDR3 is TGTGCCAGCAGCGTAGGGAGGGGTTCCTACAATGAGCAGTTCTTC. Translating it yields CASSVGRGSYNEQFF.